Described below is a single T cell receptor beta chain sequence and its context. Original processing notes: Nucleated cell number was recorded as an estimate derived from reference gene primer amplification. Measured with immunoSEQ multiplex PCR; TCRdb has only the in-frame clones, and not every one. V, J and clone size reflect that table, while D and trimming were determined from the DNA. The table includes about 160,000 clones, approximately 82% detected once. This sample was included in a study of blood T cell repertoires in COVID-19. At the level of the study: Collection of acute and convalescent COVID-19 samples took place in the United States, Italy and Spain. Nucleic acid was either cDNA or gDNA, and it came from T cells, B-cell-depleted T cells, or PBMCs.

Trimming took 6 bases from V and 1 from J, leaving 10 bases between them. This CDR3 spans 13 amino acids. Germline CDR1 SNHLY, CDR2 FYNNEI. What was sequenced was peripheral blood. This clonotype originated in a woman older than 75 with acute or convalescent COVID-19. This chain links TRBV2 with TRBJ2-7; D possibly corresponds to TRBD1 (6 bases). The CDR3 region has the DNA TGTGCCAGCAGGATCAGGGGATCCTACGAGCAGTACTTC. It encodes CASRIRGSYEQYF.